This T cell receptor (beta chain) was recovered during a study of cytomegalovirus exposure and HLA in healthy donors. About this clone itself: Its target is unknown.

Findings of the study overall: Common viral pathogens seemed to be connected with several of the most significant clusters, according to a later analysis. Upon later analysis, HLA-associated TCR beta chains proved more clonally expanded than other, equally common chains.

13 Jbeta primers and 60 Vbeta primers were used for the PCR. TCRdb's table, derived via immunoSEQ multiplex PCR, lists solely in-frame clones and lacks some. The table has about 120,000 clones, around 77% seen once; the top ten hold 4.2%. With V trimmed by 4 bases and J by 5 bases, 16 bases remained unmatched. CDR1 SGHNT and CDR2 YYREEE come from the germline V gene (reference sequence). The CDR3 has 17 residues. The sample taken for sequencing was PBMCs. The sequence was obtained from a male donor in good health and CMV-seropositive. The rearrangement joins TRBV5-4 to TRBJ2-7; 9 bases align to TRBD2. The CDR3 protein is CASSPLGREGLSDEQYF. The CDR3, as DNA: TGTGCCAGCAGCCCCCTTGGGCGGGAGGGCCTGTCGGACGAGCAGTACTTC.